The 9 T cell receptor beta chains given below trace back to one sample, sequenced in a study of T cells after yellow fever vaccination. TCRdb independently ran MiXCR on the 5' RACE reads; one entry per CDR3 protein. This sample has tens of thousands of distinct CDR3 sequences; around 5.2% occur once, and the top ten carry 15% to 25%. The source was PBMCs, either bulk or a sorted T-cell subset (CD4+, CD8+, memory, or dextramer-sorted; not recorded which), collected roughly 46 days after the first yellow fever vaccination. These receptors all stem from a man aged 18 to 29 who received the YFV17D yellow fever vaccine.

This clonotype has ten or more counts. CDR3 protein: CASSIPSSYNEQFF. The CDR3 DNA follows: TGTGCCAGCAGTATCCCGAGCTCCTACAATGAGCAGTTCTTC. The V and J genes are TRBV7-8 and TRBJ2-1; D not certain. Germline values: CDR1 SGHVS, CDR2 FQNEAQ. The CDR3 extends over 14 amino acids. Trimming removed 6 bases from V and 0 bases from J, with 9 bases in between. Drawing the rest from reference TRBV7-8 and TRBJ2-1, the complete variable domain is GAGVSQSPRYKVAKRGQDVALRCDPISGHVSLFWYQQALGQGPEFLTYFQNEAQLDKSGLPSDRFFAERPEGSVSTLKIQRTQQEDSAVYLCASSIPSSYNEQFFGPGTRLTVL.

This clonotype showed up many times. The V gene is TRBV27, the J gene TRBJ1-2, with D possibly matching TRBD1 (6 bases). CDR1 and CDR2 (germline): MNHEY, SMNVEV (reference sequence). The CDR3 spans 15 residues. V dropped 6 bases and J dropped 3 bases, with 17 bases sitting between them. The CDR3 DNA sequence: TGTGCCAGCAGCCCGACGGGGGCGGTTCACTATGGCTACACCTTC. This gives the protein CASSPTGAVHYGYTF.

The V and J genes are TRBV4-2 and TRBJ1-4; possibly TRBD1 for D (5 bases). Germline V lookup: CDR1 LGHNA, CDR2 YNFKEQ. The CDR3 is 18 residues long. V was trimmed by 4 bases and J by 0 bases, leaving 18 bases between them. In nucleotides, the CDR3 is TGTGCCAGCAGCCGAGAGCCGACAGACTATGCAACTAATGAAAAACTGTTTTTT. Translation: CASSREPTDYATNEKLFF.

This clonotype was seen a few times. The CDR3 DNA sequence: TGTGCCAGCAGCAGCCGACAGGGGAGCTACAATGAGCAGTTCTTC. It is translated as CASSSRQGSYNEQFF. V is TRBV5-6 and J is TRBJ2-1; 8 positions agree with TRBD1. Germline CDR1 is SGHDT and CDR2 is YYEEEE. The CDR3 consists of 15 residues. With V trimmed by 4 bases and J by 3 bases, 6 bases remained unmatched.

This clonotype has at least ten counts. The chain has TRBV20-1 and TRBJ2-3, with D tentatively TRBD1 or TRBD2 (5 bases each). CDR1 DFQATT and CDR2 SNEGSKA come from the germline V gene (reference sequence). This CDR3 is 12 amino acids long. The V end lost 6 bases, the J end lost 0 bases, and 7 bases lay between the germline ends. The CDR3 here is CSAGESTDTQYF. CDR3 DNA: TGCAGTGCAGGGGAGAGCACAGATACGCAGTATTTT.

This clonotype was seen ten or more times. The V and J genes are TRBV5-4 and TRBJ1-1, with D hard to call. Germline CDR1 SGHNT, CDR2 YYREEE (reference sequence). V lost 0 bases and J 1 base, leaving 7 bases between the germline ends. CDR3 size: 14 residues. Here the CDR3 DNA reads TGTGCCAGCAGCTTGGTGAGCGGGAACACTGAAGCTTTCTTT. It yields the protein CASSLVSGNTEAFF.

Ten or more counts support this clonotype. The chain recombines TRBV7-6 with TRBJ2-7; 10 nucleotides align to TRBD1. CDR1 and CDR2 from the germline V gene are SGHVS and FNYEAQ. The CDR3 is 14 amino acids. The trim removed 4 bases at V and 2 bases at J, leaving 2 bases unmatched. The CDR3 protein is CASSSDRGPYEQYF. In DNA form, the CDR3 reads TGTGCCAGCAGCTCCGACAGGGGGCCCTACGAGCAGTACTTC.

This clonotype was recorded at least ten times. The gene calls are TRBV7-9 and TRBJ2-5, with 7 bases identical to TRBD2. CDR3 size: 14 residues. The germline V gene encodes CDR1 SEHNR and CDR2 FQNEAQ (reference sequence). Unmatched junction bases numbered 3, after V lost 3 bases and J lost 2 bases. CDR3 in amino acids: CASSFGGGQETQYF. CDR3 in DNA: TGTGCCAGCAGCTTCGGCGGGGGACAAGAGACCCAGTACTTC.

Details on this clonotype: A single base separates this from a much larger clone, so it may be a read error. The chain joins TRBV20-1 to TRBJ2-3; tentatively, D is TRBD1 or TRBD2 (5 bases each). Germline CDR1 is DFQATT and CDR2 is SNEGSKA (reference sequence). The CDR3 has 15 amino acids. The CDR3 nucleotides are TGCAGAGCTGGTAACCCGACCGGGACCACAGATACGCAGTATTTT. It codes for CRAGNPTGTTDTQYF.